This entry features one T cell receptor (beta chain) sequence. What it binds is not known. This entry belongs to a study of T cell responses to AZD1222 COVID-19 vaccine. The wider study: Samples with a second dose at about 4 or about 12 weeks were pooled together. Whole-study results and caveats: Spike-specific TCR breadth rose after two AZD1222 doses, and depth rose as well.

The protocol was immunoSEQ multiplex PCR, while the TCRdb copy is restricted to in-frame clones and leaves out a portion. Of about 100,000 clones listed, approximately 91% are singletons. The CDR3 runs to 17 residues. Trimming shortened V by 2 bases and J by 2 bases, and 16 bases separated the two germline ends. Germline V CDR1 and CDR2: SEHNR, FQNEAQ (reference sequence). The specimen comprised peripheral blood, sampled on day 0 of AZD1222 vaccination. This sequence joins TRBV7-9 and TRBJ1-3, with a tentative D call TRBD1 (5 bases). The sequence was collected from an adult in good health. For the CDR3, the DNA is TGTGCCAGCAGCTTAATTCTTCTGGGACTAACTGGAAACACCATATATTTT. It codes for CASSLILLGLTGNTIYF.